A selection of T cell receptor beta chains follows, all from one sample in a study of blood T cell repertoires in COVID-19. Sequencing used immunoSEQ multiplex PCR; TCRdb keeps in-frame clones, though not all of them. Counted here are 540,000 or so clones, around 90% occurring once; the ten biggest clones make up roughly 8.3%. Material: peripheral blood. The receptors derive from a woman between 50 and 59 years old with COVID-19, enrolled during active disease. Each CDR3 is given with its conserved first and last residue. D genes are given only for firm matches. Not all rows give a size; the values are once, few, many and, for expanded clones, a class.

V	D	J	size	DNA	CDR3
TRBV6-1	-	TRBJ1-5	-	TGTGCCAGCAGTGAAACTCAGGGGTACAATCAGCCCCAGCATTTT	CASSETQGYNQPQHF
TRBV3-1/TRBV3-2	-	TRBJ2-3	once	TGTGCCAGCAGCTTCAGCGGTGGCCCTAACACAGATACGCAGTATTTT	CASSFSGGPNTDTQYF
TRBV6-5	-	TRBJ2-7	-	TGTGCCAGCAGTCGCCGACAGCCACCAAACTACGAGCAGTACTTC	CASSRRQPPNYEQYF
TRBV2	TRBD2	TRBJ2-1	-	TGTGCCAGCAACCCCTCCGGGGGGGCGAATGAGCAGTTCTTC	CASNPSGGANEQFF
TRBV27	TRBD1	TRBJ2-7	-	TGTGCCAGCAGGGGACAGGGAGGGTTCTACGAGCAGTACTTC	CASRGQGGFYEQYF
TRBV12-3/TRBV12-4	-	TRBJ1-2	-	TGTGCCAGCAGTTTCCGGGTCCTCGATGGCTACACCTTC	CASSFRVLDGYTF
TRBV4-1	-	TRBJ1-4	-	TGCGCCAGCAGCCAAGATCTACAGGGTGGTGAAAAACTGTTTTTT	CASSQDLQGGEKLFF
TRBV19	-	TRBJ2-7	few	TGTGCCAGTAGTAGGCGGGACGTAAGCTCCTACGAGCAGTACTTC	CASSRRDVSSYEQYF
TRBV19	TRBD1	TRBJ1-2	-	TGTGCCAGTAAATCTACAGGGGGATACTATGGCTACACCTTC	CASKSTGGYYGYTF
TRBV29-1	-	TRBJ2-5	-	TGCAGCGTTGAACACGGCCAAGAGACCCAGTACTTC	CSVEHGQETQYF
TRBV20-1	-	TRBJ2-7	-	TGCAGTGGAACTACGCTTGGGGAGCAGTACTTC	CSGTTLGEQYF
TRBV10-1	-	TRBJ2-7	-	TGCGCCAGCAGTGAGTCCGGGAGCAGGGACGAGCAGTACTTC	CASSESGSRDEQYF
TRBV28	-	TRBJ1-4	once	TGTGCCAGCAGCCCCCGACAGACTCGGGATGAAAAACTGTTTTTT	CASSPRQTRDEKLFF
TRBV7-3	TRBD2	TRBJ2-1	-	TGTGCCAGCAGCTCACGTTCGACTAGCGGGGCTGAGCAGTTCTTC	CASSSRSTSGAEQFF
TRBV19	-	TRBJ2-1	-	TGTGCCAGTAGTATAGGACGGGAGAATGAGCAGTTCTTC	CASSIGRENEQFF
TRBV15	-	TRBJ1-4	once	TGTGCCACCAGCAGAGAACGCAGGGCCCCCAATGAAAAACTGTTTTTT	CATSRERRAPNEKLFF
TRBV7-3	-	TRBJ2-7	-	TGTGCCAGCAGCCAGGCAAGCATTAGCTACGAGCAGTACTTC	CASSQASISYEQYF
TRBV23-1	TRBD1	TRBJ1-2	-	TGCGCCAGCAGTCGGGGACAGGGGAGGGATGGCTACACCTTC	CASSRGQGRDGYTF
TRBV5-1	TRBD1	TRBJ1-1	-	TGCGCCAGCAGCCCCTTCACAGGGGAAGGAGCTGAAGCTTTCTTT	CASSPFTGEGAEAFF
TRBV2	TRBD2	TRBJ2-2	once	TGTGCCAGCAGTGTGGACGGGGGGTCGAACACCGGGGAGCTGTTTTTT	CASSVDGGSNTGELFF
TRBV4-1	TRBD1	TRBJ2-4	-	TGCGCCAGCAGCCAAGAGAAGGGGGCAAGAGGCATTCAGTACTTC	CASSQEKGARGIQYF
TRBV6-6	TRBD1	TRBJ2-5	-	TGTGCCAGCAGGCCGGGACAGAACAAGGGGGCCCAGTACTTC	CASRPGQNKGAQYF
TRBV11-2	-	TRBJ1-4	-	TGTGCCAGCAGCTCGACAGCAACTAATGAAAAACTGTTTTTT	CASSSTATNEKLFF
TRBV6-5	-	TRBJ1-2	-	TGTGCCAGCAGTTACTCCCCGGAGGGTCATGGCTACACCTTC	CASSYSPEGHGYTF
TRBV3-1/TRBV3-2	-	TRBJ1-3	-	TGTGCCAGCAGCCTGTTCCGGGAAAGATTCTCTGGAAACACCATATATTTT	CASSLFRERFSGNTIYF
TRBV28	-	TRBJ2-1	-	TGTGCCAGCAGTTTACTCAATGAGCAGTTCTTC	CASSLLNEQFF
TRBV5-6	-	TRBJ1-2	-	TGTGCCAGCAGCTTGGGATGGGGCGATGGCTACACCTTC	CASSLGWGDGYTF
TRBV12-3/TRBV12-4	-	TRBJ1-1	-	TGTGCCAGCAGGAGGAACACTGAAGCTTTCTTT	CASRRNTEAFF
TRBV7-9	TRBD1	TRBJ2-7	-	TGTGCCAGCAGCTTGGACAGGGGGATCGTCGAGCAGTACTTC	CASSLDRGIVEQYF
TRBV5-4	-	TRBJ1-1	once	TGTGCCAGCAGCTTAATAAGAACAGCTGGCACTGAAGCTTTCTTT	CASSLIRTAGTEAFF
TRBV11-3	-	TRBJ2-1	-	TGTGCCAGCAGCTTTAACTCCCTAACGGAGCAGTTCTTC	CASSFNSLTEQFF
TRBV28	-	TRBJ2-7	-	TGTGCCATCGCCCCCACCGGAAGGGGCTACGAGCAGTACTTC	CAIAPTGRGYEQYF
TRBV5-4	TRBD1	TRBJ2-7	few	TGTGCCAGCAGCTTTAGACAGGGGGCGGAAGAGCAGTACTTC	CASSFRQGAEEQYF
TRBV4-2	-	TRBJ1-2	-	TGTGCCAGCAGCCAAGATTTAGGGGTAGACGATGGCTACACCTTC	CASSQDLGVDDGYTF
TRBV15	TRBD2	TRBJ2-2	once	TGTGCCACCAGCAGAGATCTGTGGGGACTAGACAACACCGGGGAGCTGTTTTTT	CATSRDLWGLDNTGELFF
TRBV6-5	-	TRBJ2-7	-	TGTGCCAGCATGAGGTACTCCGGGTCCTCCTACGAGCAGTACTTC	CASMRYSGSSYEQYF
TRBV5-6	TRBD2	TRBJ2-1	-	TGTGCCAGCAGCTTCTTAGCGGGGGGCCCCAACGAGCAGTTCTTC	CASSFLAGGPNEQFF
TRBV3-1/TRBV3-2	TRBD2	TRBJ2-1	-	TGTGCCAGCAGCCAAGATCGGTGGGGGGGGACCTACAATGAGCAGTTCTTC	CASSQDRWGGTYNEQFF
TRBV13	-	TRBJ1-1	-	TGTGCCAGCAGCCCAGGGGACACTGAAGCTTTCTTT	CASSPGDTEAFF
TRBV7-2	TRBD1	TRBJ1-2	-	TGTGCCAGCAGCCCATCGACAGGGAACTATGGCTACACCTTC	CASSPSTGNYGYTF
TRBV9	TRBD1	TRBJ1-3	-	TGTGCCAGCAGCGAGCCGGGACAGGGAAACACCATATATTTT	CASSEPGQGNTIYF
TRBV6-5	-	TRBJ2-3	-	TGTGCCAGCTGGAGGGTGGGAGATACGCAGTATTTT	CASWRVGDTQYF
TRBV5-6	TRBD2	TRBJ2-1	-	TGTGCCAGCAGCTTGGCTCCTAGCGGGGGCTACAATGAGCAGTTCTTC	CASSLAPSGGYNEQFF
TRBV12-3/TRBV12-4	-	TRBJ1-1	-	TGTGCCAGCAGTTCTTTAGCTAGGGAAGCTTTCTTT	CASSSLAREAFF
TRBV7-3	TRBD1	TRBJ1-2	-	TGTGCCAGCAGCCGTACAGGGGGGGCTCACGGCTACACCTTC	CASSRTGGAHGYTF
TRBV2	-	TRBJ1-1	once	TGTGCCAGCTCCCAGGGAGGTACTGAAGCTTTCTTT	CASSQGGTEAFF
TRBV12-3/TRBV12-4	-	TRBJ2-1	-	TGTGCCAGCACTACTAGGGAGGACAATGAGCAGTTCTTC	CASTTREDNEQFF
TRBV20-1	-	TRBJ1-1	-	TGCAGTGCTGTCCCTAACACTGAAGCTTTCTTT	CSAVPNTEAFF
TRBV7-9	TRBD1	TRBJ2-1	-	TGTGCCAGCAGCTCGACAGGGCCTTACAATGAGCAGTTCTTC	CASSSTGPYNEQFF
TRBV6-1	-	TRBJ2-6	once	TGTGCCAGCAGTGAACAGGTTCTCCTACTCCCCGGGGCCAACGTCCTGACTTTC	CASSEQVLLLPGANVLTF
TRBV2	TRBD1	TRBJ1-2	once	TGTGCCAGCAGTACCCAGGGGGTGAACTATGGCTACACCTTC	CASSTQGVNYGYTF
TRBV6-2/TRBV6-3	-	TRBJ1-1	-	TGTGCCAGCACCCCGGACATGTTGGGGACTTTCTTT	CASTPDMLGTFF
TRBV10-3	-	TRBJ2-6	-	TGTGTCGCCGGGAGCCTCTCTGGGGCCAACGTCCTGACTTTC	CVAGSLSGANVLTF
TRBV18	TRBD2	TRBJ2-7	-	TGTGCCAGCTCACCCCAGACTAGCGGGGGGGTTTACGAGCAGTACTTC	CASSPQTSGGVYEQYF
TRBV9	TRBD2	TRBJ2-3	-	TGTGCCAGCAGCGTAGGGGAGGGGCCGCAGTATTTT	CASSVGEGPQYF
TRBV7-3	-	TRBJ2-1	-	TGTGCCAGCAGCTTGGGTCTAGCCGCTGAGCAGTTCTTC	CASSLGLAAEQFF
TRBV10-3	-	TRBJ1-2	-	TGTGCCATCAGTGAGTCGGGTAGGGGTTCAGAGGGCTACACCTTC	CAISESGRGSEGYTF
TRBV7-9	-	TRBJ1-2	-	TGTGCCAGCAGCTTAGCAGGGAGGGCAGTGGGTGGCTACACCTTC	CASSLAGRAVGGYTF
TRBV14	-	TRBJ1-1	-	TGTGCCAGCAGCCAAGAGCCCCAACAGAGCAACACTGAAGCTTTCTTT	CASSQEPQQSNTEAFF
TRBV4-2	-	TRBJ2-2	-	TGTGCCAGCAGCCAAGATGGGCCCGACACCGGGGAGCTGTTTTTT	CASSQDGPDTGELFF